This TCR beta chain originates from a study of regulatory T cells in long-lasting Graves disease (dated by TCRdb to the early 2020s). Background on the whole study: In the newly diagnosed Graves' disease group, patients had been taking antithyroid drugs for less than 3 months. The study was conducted in China and was registered as a clinical trial. Peripheral blood TCR sequencing and RNA sequencing compared persistent Graves' disease patients with newly diagnosed Graves' disease patients. TCR sequencing covered around 13 persistent and approximately 20 newly diagnosed Graves' disease patients, about 35 samples in total. Beyond this particular receptor, the publication reports: Persistent patients shared more public clonotypes among themselves (around 2,500) than newly diagnosed patients did (more than 950). Lower TCR Shannon entropy and fewer highly expanded clones were observed in persistent Graves' disease patients than in newly diagnosed patients, which suggested clonal expansion. Only the TCR beta chain was sequenced and analyzed. As a limitation, the authors acknowledged that the small sample size may reduce accuracy. The study examined only peripheral blood because the primary lesion, thyroid tissue, could not be accessed.

This clonotype was counted at least ten times. Its target antigen remains unknown. No much larger clonotype is one base removed from it; base qualities were not supplied. Sample time point, as interpreted from the label and publication: newly diagnosed GD, antithyroid drugs for less than 3 months. For both TCR sequencing and RNA sequencing, RNA was extracted from PBMCs using TRIzol. The diagnosis of Graves' disease followed American Thyroid Association guidelines. The patients came from an endocrinology department in Xi'an, China. Each patient gave about 9.1 milliliters of peripheral blood, collected in an EDTA anticoagulant tube. Ficoll Paque Plus density gradient separation was used to isolate PBMCs, and no further T cell sorting was performed. An Agilent 2100 Bioanalyzer and agarose gel were used to assess RNA quality, and a NanoDrop 2000 was used to measure RNA concentration. Libraries were made using multiplex PCR. TCRdb shows the sequencer as Illumina HiSeq 4000. TCR beta libraries were built with iRepertoire HTBI primers and Arm-PCR amplification of CDR3 regions. Before sequencing, the PCR products underwent gel purification. Per the source publication's procedure: Gene usage analysis of CDR3 amino acid clonotypes used the roughly 60 TRBV and some 13 TRBJ segments found across samples. COPE and FqMerger were used to merge the filtered high-quality paired reads into contigs. BLAST was used to align contigs to the IMGT TRBV, TRBD and TRBJ reference genes, and CDR3 was defined following IMGT. Clonotypes above 0.1% frequency were classified as highly expanded clones. Shannon entropy was used to measure repertoire diversity, and the Gini coefficient was used to measure V-J evenness. Public clonotypes were defined as clonotypes shared by more than one individual. The public reads were reprocessed in TCRdb via fastp at Q25 and MiXCR, keeping in-frame beta chains. Merged by CDR3 protein, the rows form single entries marked with the most common genes and DNA. The V and J calls shown here were made by TCRdb, not taken from the authors' results. For this sample the table gives under 500,000 distinct CDR3 sequences, of which approximately 16% were detected only once. Around 11% of the sample is taken by the ten largest.

This sample also appeared in a second study, on T cells in Graves' hyperthyroidism and ophthalmopathy. Looking at the second paper: Stable Graves' hyperthyroidism was defined as the absence of progression to ophthalmopathy over 18 months of follow-up. Hyperthyroidism patients were aged 18 to 65 years and newly diagnosed, with disease duration of less than 2 months. Any patient with an uncontrolled infection, another autoimmune disease, pregnancy or lactation was excluded. Diagnoses were based on clinical symptoms, serum thyroxine and TRAb, thyroid ultrasound and orbital computed tomography. The first round of RT-PCR for the TCR CDR3 was performed with the HTBI primer set and the Qiagen OneStep RT-PCR kit. Most expanded thyroid clonotypes (frequency above 0.001) were also detected in blood, suggesting blood repertoires may reflect thyroid immune responses. In cross-validation, a model built on a 13 V-J signature told ophthalmopathy apart from stable hyperthyroidism with just under 90% sensitivity and approximately 84% specificity, and in testing the same model reached 80%/75%. During validation, the model predicted progression to ophthalmopathy a median of roughly 7.1 months ahead of onset, with 70.59% sensitivity and 72% to 80% specificity. A discovery cohort of about 95 patients, approximately 45 with Graves' ophthalmopathy and under 60 with stable Graves' hyperthyroidism, was used to find distinguishing TCR V-J signatures. Whether ophthalmopathy could be predicted prospectively was tested in an independent validation cohort made up of roughly 19 hyperthyroidism patients plus 17 patients who later progressed to ophthalmopathy. The 80 to 100 discovery patients were randomly divided into training and test sets at a 7:3 ratio. Thyroid tissue and blood T-cell repertoires from roughly 6 Graves' hyperthyroidism patients were also compared in the study. Following sampling, methimazole starting at 30 mg daily was given to hyperthyroidism patients, and high-dose intravenous methylprednisolone was given to ophthalmopathy patients. The libraries were constructed in a second round of multiplex PCR and then size-selected and purified. Sequencing of the libraries was done on an Illumina HiSeq2000 using paired-end 100 bp reads. SOAPnuke was used to process the raw data, throwing out any read that contained adapters or uncalled bases, had a mean Phred below 15, or lacked an exact constant-primer or identifier match. High-quality paired reads were merged with COPE v1.2.5, and unique nucleotide sequences were defined as clonotypes. MiTCR v1.1 was used to align clonotypes to the IMGT TRBV, TRBD and TRBJ reference segments. The analysis was restricted to V-J combinations with a frequency above 0.0001, which together covered 98% to 99.2% of the repertoires. A TCS score was defined as the ratio of F50 (clonal expansion) to E x V (chaos), with BLOSUM62-based TCRdist applied between CDR3 peptides within each V-J. Welch's t-statistics and random forest reduced some 510 V-J features to 13, which were used in a naive Bayes classifier (R e1071). Sample size was not statistically predetermined, and blinding of investigators to group allocation was not performed. The paper describes TCR Vbeta CDR3 sequencing of fewer than 150 peripheral blood samples, made up of 40 to 45 ophthalmopathy patients, 70 to 75 hyperthyroidism patients and approximately 17 progressor patients.

Specimen: peripheral blood mononuclear cells (PBMCs), collected at new diagnosis, from a patient treated with antithyroid drugs. This receptor was taken from a woman aged 25 to 39 with Graves disease. Donor details come from another sample of the same person, matched by shared clones.

The DNA sequence is TGTGCCAGCAGTAGATCGTATGGCAATGAGCAGTTCTTC. Its protein product is CASSRSYGNEQFF. Recombination connected TRBV6-2 or TRBV6-3 to TRBJ2-1; no confident D gene assignment can be made. CDR1 and CDR2, per the germline V gene, are MNHEY and SVGEGT. The V and J ends are trimmed by 5 bases and 6 bases, leaving 11 bases between them. The CDR3 runs 13 residues from the cysteine to the phenylalanine. Only the CDR3 portion is preserved as DNA: 39 bases, with reading frame beginning at the first base.